These 27 T cell receptor beta chains were sequenced from one sample in a study of blood T cell repertoires in COVID-19. Libraries were prepared by immunoSEQ multiplex PCR; TCRdb keeps only in-frame clonotypes and omits some of them. The sample has tens of thousands of clones, roughly four fifths seen once; the top ten hold 5.9%. The material sequenced was peripheral blood. The receptors derive from a human donor in a cohort sampled during active or convalescent COVID-19.

The chain joins TRBV6-5 to TRBJ1-2; tentatively, D is TRBD1 (6 bases). CDR1 is MNHEY and CDR2 is SVGAGI in the germline V gene. The V gene lost 7 bases and the J gene lost 3 bases, with 12 bases spanning the gap. The CDR3 loop spans 13 amino acids. The CDR3 protein is CASTPTGYYGYTF. CDR3 DNA: TGTGCCAGCACCCCGACAGGATACTATGGCTACACCTTC.

This chain links TRBV9 with TRBJ2-2; the match to TRBD2 covers 11 bases. The germline CDR1 and CDR2 sequences are SGDLS and YYNGEE. V shed 2 bases, J shed 3 bases, and the junction held 9 bases outside the gene matches. The CDR3 contains 18 residues. CDR3 in DNA: TGTGCCAGCAGCGTTATCTCCGGGACTAGCGGATACACCGGGGAGCTGTTTTTT. It codes for CASSVISGTSGYTGELFF.

In this sample, this clone turned up a few times. V and J are TRBV14 and TRBJ2-7; 12 bases match TRBD2. J gave up 0 bases and V 5 bases, and 2 bases lay outside the gene matches. This CDR3 contains 15 residues. Germline CDR1 is SGHDN and CDR2 is FVKESK. The CDR3, as DNA: TGTGCCAGCAGCGGACTAGCGGGGATCTCCTACGAGCAGTACTTC. This translates into CASSGLAGISYEQYF.

V usage is TRBV19 and J usage is TRBJ2-5, with 10 positions matching TRBD1. This CDR3 comprises 16 residues. V lost 4 bases and J lost 4; bases outside the gene matches: 9. Germline V gene sequence: CDR1 LNHDA, CDR2 SQIVND (reference sequence). Written as DNA, the CDR3 is TGTGCCAGTAGTAGACAGGGGGCGAATTTTGGAGAGACCCAGTACTTC. Its protein product is CASSRQGANFGETQYF.

The chain couples TRBV2 to TRBJ2-1; a possible D gene is TRBD2 (5 bases). Germline-derived CDR1 and CDR2 are SNHLY and FYNNEI. The CDR3 extends over 14 amino acids. Trimming took 7 bases from V and 2 from J, leaving 12 bases between them. Here the CDR3 DNA reads TGTGCCAGCACCCAAAGAGGGCCCTACAATGAGCAGTTCTTC. Translating gives CASTQRGPYNEQFF.

J is TRBJ2-1 and V is TRBV6-2 or TRBV6-3, with D perhaps TRBD2 (7 bases). V lost 0 bases to trimming and J lost 10 bases, with 13 bases between them. Germline CDR1 is MNHEY and CDR2 is SVGEGT. The CDR3 totals 14 residues. The CDR3 region has the DNA TGTGCCAGCAGTTACTCGGGGGGGGGCCGGGAGCAGTTCTTC. This sequence encodes CASSYSGGGREQFF.

The rearrangement uses TRBV6-2 or TRBV6-3 and TRBJ2-1, with 7 bases identical to TRBD2. The CDR3 length is 16 residues. The germline V gene has CDR1 MNHEY and CDR2 SVGEGT. Trimming took 4 bases from V and 12 from J; bases not matched to a gene: 18. Here the CDR3 reads CASSSFSSGDHFGQFF. The CDR3 DNA is TGTGCCAGCAGTTCATTTTCTAGCGGAGACCACTTCGGGCAGTTCTTC.

DNA for the CDR3: TGTGCCAGTCGACAACAGGGAAGCAATCAGCCCCAGCATTTT. Encoded protein: CASRQQGSNQPQHF. The chain has TRBV19 and TRBJ1-5, with a tentative D call TRBD1 (6 bases). The CDR3 is 14 residues long. Germline lookup yields CDR1 LNHDA and CDR2 SQIVND (reference sequence). Trimming shortened V by 8 bases and J by 1 base, and 12 bases separated the two germline ends.

This clone is a singleton in its sample. The chain carries TRBV4-3 and TRBJ2-3; 11 bases are a match to TRBD2. V lost 1 base, J lost 7 bases, and 7 bases stayed unmatched. The CDR3 is 16 amino acids. Germline lookup yields CDR1 LGHNA and CDR2 YSLEER. In DNA, the CDR3 is TGCGCCAGCAGCCAAGCTAGCGGGGGGCCACCCAATACGCAGTATTTT. Its translation: CASSQASGGPPNTQYF.

The chain combines TRBV30 with TRBJ2-2, with D perhaps matching TRBD2 (6 bases). Germline lookup yields CDR1 GTSNPN and CDR2 SVGIG (reference sequence). CDR3 length: 17 amino acids. V was trimmed by 4 bases and J by 0 bases, leaving 18 bases between them. The CDR3 DNA reads as TGTGCCTGGAACCCCCACCCAACGGGGGCGAACACCGGGGAGCTGTTTTTT. Protein product: CAWNPHPTGANTGELFF.

This clone was counted a few times. The chain combines TRBV19 with TRBJ1-5; TRBD1 matches at 9 bases. The CDR3 length is 16 residues. V lost 3 bases and J lost 6; bases outside the gene matches: 9. CDR1 LNHDA and CDR2 SQIVND come from the germline V gene (reference sequence). CDR3 nucleotide sequence: TGTGCCAGTAGTATGGGACAGGGAACTCTCCCTCAGCCCCAGCATTTT. The encoded protein is CASSMGQGTLPQPQHF.

V is TRBV19 and J is TRBJ2-7; 10 nucleotides match TRBD1. The CDR3 has 14 amino acids. Germline CDR1 is LNHDA and CDR2 is SQIVND (reference sequence). V dropped 3 bases and J dropped 5; count of bases not matched to a gene: 4. For the CDR3, the DNA is TGTGCCAGTAGTATCGCCGGGACAGGGGACGAGCAGTACTTC. Its protein product is CASSIAGTGDEQYF.

The rearrangement links TRBV10-3 to TRBJ2-7, with TRBD1 matching 9 bases. The CDR3 contains 15 residues. With V trimmed by 1 base and J by 3 bases, 4 bases remained unmatched. Germline V CDR1 and CDR2: ENHRY, SYGVKD. The CDR3: CAISEFTGGNYEQYF. The DNA for the CDR3 is TGTGCCATCAGTGAGTTCACAGGGGGCAACTACGAGCAGTACTTC.

The chain employs TRBV20-1 and TRBJ1-6, with 7 bases fitting TRBD1. The V segment lost 3 bases and the J segment 9 bases; nucleotides outside the gene matches: 8. The germline V gene has CDR1 DFQATT and CDR2 SNEGSKA (reference sequence). The CDR3 is 14 residues long. CDR3 sequence: CSASRSQGGSPLHF. For the CDR3, the DNA is TGCAGTGCTAGTCGTTCCCAGGGGGGTTCACCCCTCCACTTT.

The rearrangement joins TRBV7-2 to TRBJ2-1; 10 positions agree with TRBD2. CDR3 length: 17 amino acids. V shed 6 bases and J 10 bases; nucleotides not matched to a gene: 18. Germline-derived CDR1 and CDR2 are SGHTA and FQGNSA. The CDR3 bases are TGTGCCAGCAGGGCCGGACTAGCGGCCCGTCCTACAAGGGAGCAGTTCTTC. Protein: CASRAGLAARPTREQFF.

The chain uses TRBV6-5 and TRBJ2-1; TRBD2 matches at 7 bases. Germline CDR1 MNHEY, CDR2 SVGAGI. This CDR3 is built from 13 residues. V lost 7 bases and J lost 4; bases outside the gene matches: 4. CDR3: CASNPAGYNEQFF. CDR3 DNA: TGTGCCAGCAACCCAGCGGGGTACAATGAGCAGTTCTTC.

The chain combines TRBV29-1 with TRBJ1-1; D uncertain. Looked up from germline, CDR1 is SQVTM and CDR2 is ANQGSEA. Trimming stripped 5 bases from V and 1 base from J, with 11 bases between. The CDR3 loop spans 13 amino acids. The CDR3 reads CSVPSVGNTEAFF. The CDR3 DNA is TGCAGCGTTCCTTCGGTCGGGAACACTGAAGCTTTCTTT.

J is TRBJ2-7 and V is TRBV6-5; TRBD1 is a possible D gene (5 bases). Germline CDR1 MNHEY, CDR2 SVGAGI. The CDR3 contains 13 residues. V dropped 0 bases and J dropped 6 bases, with 9 bases sitting between them. The CDR3 reads CASSYSGPREQYF. In DNA, the CDR3 is TGTGCCAGCAGTTACTCGGGGCCCCGCGAGCAGTACTTC.

The chain recombines TRBV27 with TRBJ1-6; TRBD1 might be the D (6 bases). This CDR3 has 15 residues. V lost 5 bases and J lost 10, with 18 bases in between. Germline CDR1 MNHEY, CDR2 SMNVEV (reference sequence). CDR3 amino acids: CASSSSVRGFSPLHF. CDR3 nucleotides: TGTGCCAGCAGTAGCAGCGTCAGGGGATTCTCACCCCTCCACTTT.

This clone was seen once. The V gene is TRBV15, the J gene TRBJ1-2; D may be TRBD1 (6 bases). V was cut by 5 bases and J by 2 bases, with 15 bases left in between. Per germline, CDR1 LNHNV and CDR2 YYDKDF (reference sequence). This CDR3 is 15 amino acids long. The CDR3 DNA follows: TGTGCCACCAGCGACGACTGGACAGCGAACTATGGCTACACCTTC. This sequence encodes CATSDDWTANYGYTF.

This chain uses TRBV4-1 with TRBJ2-3; TRBD2 matches at 7 bases. V was clipped by 3 bases and J by 0 bases; unmatched bases: 9. Germline V gene data show CDR1 as MGHRA and CDR2 as YSYEKL. This CDR3 spans 17 amino acids. In DNA form, the CDR3 reads TGCGCCAGCAGCCAGGCAGCGACGGGGGGAAGCACAGATACGCAGTATTTT. It is translated as CASSQAATGGSTDTQYF.

The rearrangement uses TRBV6-5 and TRBJ1-1; tentatively, D is TRBD1 (5 bases). Germline V gene data show CDR1 as MNHEY and CDR2 as SVGAGI. Trimming took 2 bases from V and 5 from J, leaving 9 bases between them. The CDR3 runs to 13 residues. CDR3 sequence (DNA): TGTGCCAGCAGTTACGGCCAGGGAACTGAAGCTTTCTTT. It specifies CASSYGQGTEAFF.

The J gene is TRBJ2-1, the V gene TRBV7-2; 12 nucleotides agree with TRBD2. The CDR3 is 15 residues long. With 5 bases clipped from V and 4 bases from J, the junction kept 3 bases outside the gene matches. Germline CDR1 is SGHTA and CDR2 is FQGNSA. DNA of the CDR3: TGTGCCAGCAGCACGACTAGCGGGGGTTACAATGAGCAGTTCTTC. Translation: CASSTTSGGYNEQFF.

The gene calls are TRBV2 and TRBJ1-4, with no clear D. Between the trimmed V and J ends, which lost 4 bases and 14 bases, there was a span of 14 bases. Germline lookup yields CDR1 SNHLY and CDR2 FYNNEI. The CDR3 is 12 residues long. For the CDR3, the DNA is TGTGCCAGCAGTGGTTCTAGGCTTGAGCTGTTTTTT. Its protein product is CASSGSRLELFF.

This clone was picked up one time. The rearrangement uses TRBV3-1 (or the pseudogene TRBV3-2) and TRBJ1-3, with D uncertain. The V and J ends lost 0 bases and 6 bases respectively, with 12 bases between them. Germline CDR1 and CDR2: LGHDT and YNNKEL (reference sequence). CDR3 length: 15 amino acids. The CDR3 DNA sequence: TGTGCCAGCAGCCAAGATTTAAGCTACGTAAACACCATATATTTT. This codes for CASSQDLSYVNTIYF.

V is TRBV12-3 or TRBV12-4 and J is TRBJ2-7; TRBD2 is a possible D gene (6 bases). The CDR3 runs to 13 residues. Deletions cut 6 bases from V and 2 bases from J, with 11 bases between. This chain's CDR3 is CASSRRETYEQYF. The CDR3 coding sequence is TGTGCCAGCAGCCGCCGGGAGACCTACGAGCAGTACTTC.

This clone was detected a few times. V is TRBV6-6 and J is TRBJ1-2; D may be TRBD1 (5 bases). The V and J ends lost 6 bases and 2 bases respectively, with 7 bases between them. Per the germline V gene, CDR1 is MNHNY and CDR2 is SVGAGI (reference sequence). The CDR3 loop spans 12 amino acids. The CDR3 spells CASRGQNYGYTF. CDR3 bases: TGTGCCAGCAGGGGGCAGAACTATGGCTACACCTTC.